This TCR beta chain was identified during a study of cytomegalovirus exposure and HLA in healthy donors. Whole-study findings and limits: Differences between HLA loci emerged in a later analysis of TCR association rates, with DRB1 most and HLA-C fewest.

Vbeta (60) and Jbeta (13) primers were used in the PCR. TCRdb's table, derived via immunoSEQ multiplex PCR, lists solely in-frame clones and lacks some. Here the sample spans 150,000 to 180,000 clones, over 70% being singletons. About this clone: Its target is unknown.

Germline CDR1 and CDR2: SQVTM and ANQGSEA. Trimming cost V 6 bases and J 4 bases, with 10 bases left between them. This CDR3 region has 12 residues. This TCR derives from a man aged 30-40 years in good health and CMV-seropositive. Sequencing used PBMCs. The chain carries TRBV29-1 and TRBJ1-3, with TRBD1 as a possible D gene (5 bases). CDR3 sequence (DNA): TGCAGCGTCTCCCAGGGCGGAAACACCATATATTTT. Amino acid sequence: CSVSQGGNTIYF.